One and the same sample provided the 9 T cell receptor beta chains below, sequenced in a study of identical twins. Each CDR3 protein is one row after TCRdb ran MiXCR on the 5' RACE reads. The table records around 490,000 distinct CDR3 sequences, about 22% of them present only once. The same data also contributed to another study, on yellow fever vaccine responses in identical twins.

Sequencing was done on a sample of CD4+ T cells sorted from blood. The origin of the receptors is a woman aged 18-29 years in good health.

There are a few counts of this clonotype. V usage is TRBV15 and J usage is TRBJ2-5; D tentatively reads TRBD1 or TRBD2 (5 bases each). The CDR3 runs to 19 residues. V was pared by 0 bases and J by 2 bases, with 22 bases between. The germline V gene encodes CDR1 LNHNV and CDR2 YYDKDF (reference sequence). This CDR3 is CATSRDLHIAGTGQETQYF. The DNA of the CDR3 is TGTGCCACCAGCAGAGATCTTCATATCGCAGGGACGGGGCAAGAGACCCAGTACTTC.

CDR3 residues: CASATLKTGREGYTF. The CDR3 DNA is TGTGCCAGCGCAACCCTAAAGACAGGGAGAGAAGGCTACACCTTC. This chain joins TRBV18 and TRBJ1-2; 7 positions match TRBD1. The V gene's germline CDR1 is KGHSH and CDR2 LQKENI. The CDR3 length is 15 residues. Germline trimming cut 8 bases from V and 8 bases from J; bases unmatched to any gene: 17. The variable domain in full, completed from reference TRBV18 and TRBJ1-2, reads NAGVMQNPRHLVRRRGQEARLRCSPMKGHSHVYWYRQLPEEGLKFMVYLQKENIIDESGMPKERFSAEFPKEGPSILRIQQVVRGDSAAYFCASATLKTGREGYTFGSGTRLTVV.

The gene calls are TRBV15 and TRBJ2-5; TRBD1 might be the D (6 bases). V lost 2 bases and J lost 1, with 11 bases in between. CDR3 length: 15 residues. Germline V gene lookup returns CDR1 LNHNV and CDR2 YYDKDF (reference sequence). The CDR3 spells CATSRPSDSQETQYF. In DNA form, the CDR3 reads TGTGCCACCAGCAGACCTTCGGACAGCCAAGAGACCCAGTACTTC.

The rearrangement links TRBV20-1 to TRBJ2-3, with D possibly being TRBD1 (5 bases). The CDR3 has 15 residues. Germline CDR1 and CDR2: DFQATT and SNEGSKA (reference sequence). Trimming removed 2 bases at V and 3 bases at J, with 15 bases between. The CDR3 sequence: CSARITGKGTDTQYF. For the CDR3, the DNA is TGCAGTGCTAGAATTACAGGCAAAGGTACAGATACGCAGTATTTT.

This chain joins TRBV11-2 and TRBJ2-3, with unresolved D. The CDR3 is 13 residues long. The V gene lost 9 bases and the J gene lost 4 bases, with 14 bases spanning the gap. CDR1 and CDR2 (germline): SGHAT, FQNNGV. CDR3 sequence reads: CASFTFPPDTQYF. CDR3 bases: TGTGCCAGTTTTACGTTCCCCCCAGATACGCAGTATTTT.

This clonotype was counted a few times. V is TRBV24-1 and J is TRBJ2-3; 9 bases fit TRBD1. The germline V gene has CDR1 KGHDR and CDR2 SFDVKD. The CDR3 has 16 amino acids. V dropped 5 bases and J dropped 3; count of bases not matched to a gene: 8. The CDR3 reads CATSVGGQGGTDTQYF. The CDR3 DNA sequence: TGTGCCACCAGTGTCGGGGGACAGGGAGGGACAGATACGCAGTATTTT.

This clonotype has more than one count but fewer than ten. The chain combines TRBV15 with TRBJ1-2, with D perhaps TRBD1 (5 bases). This CDR3 is built from 14 residues. Germline lookup yields CDR1 LNHNV and CDR2 YYDKDF (reference sequence). V shed 1 base and J shed 4 bases, with 10 bases lying between them. The CDR3 spells CATSRATVGYGYTF. In DNA form, the CDR3 reads TGTGCCACCAGCAGAGCGACAGTCGGCTATGGCTACACCTTC. Based on the CDR3 plus reference TRBV15 and TRBJ1-2, the full variable domain is DAMVIQNPRYQVTQFGKPVTLSCSQTLNHNVMYWYQQKSSQAPKLLFHYYDKDFNNEADTPDNFQSRRPNTSFCFLDIRSPGLGDTAMYLCATSRATVGYGYTFGSGTRLTVV.

This chain joins TRBV5-1 and TRBJ1-3; D ambiguous. V was clipped by 0 bases and J by 4 bases, with 14 bases between them. The CDR3 sequence is 16 residues long. CDR1 SGHRS and CDR2 YFSETQ come from the germline V gene. CDR3 in DNA: TGCGCCAGCAGCTTGGAATCGGGAGTGTCCGGAAACACCATATATTTT. Amino acids: CASSLESGVSGNTIYF.

The V gene is TRBV20-1, the J gene TRBJ2-3; 8 bases are shared with TRBD2. Trimming took 5 bases from V and 2 from J; bases not matched to a gene: 6. The CDR3 length is 14 residues. Germline assignment: CDR1 DFQATT and CDR2 SNEGSKA (reference sequence). The CDR3 DNA is TGCAGTGCTTATGGACTAGCCTCCACAGATACGCAGTATTTT. Translation: CSAYGLASTDTQYF.